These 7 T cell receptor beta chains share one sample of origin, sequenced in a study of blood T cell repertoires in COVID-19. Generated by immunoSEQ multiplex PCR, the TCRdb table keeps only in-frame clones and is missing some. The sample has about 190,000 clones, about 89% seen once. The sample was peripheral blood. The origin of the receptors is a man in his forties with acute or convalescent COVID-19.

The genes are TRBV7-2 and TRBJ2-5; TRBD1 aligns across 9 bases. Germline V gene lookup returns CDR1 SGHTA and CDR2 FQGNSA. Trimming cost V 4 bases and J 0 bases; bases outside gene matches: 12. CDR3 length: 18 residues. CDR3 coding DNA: TGTGCCAGCAGCTCCCCCGGGACAGGGACTCCCTACCAAGAGACCCAGTACTTC. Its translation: CASSSPGTGTPYQETQYF.

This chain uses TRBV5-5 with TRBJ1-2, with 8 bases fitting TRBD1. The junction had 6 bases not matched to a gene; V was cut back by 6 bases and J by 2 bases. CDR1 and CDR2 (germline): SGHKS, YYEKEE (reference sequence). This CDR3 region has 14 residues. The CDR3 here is CASTSRTGNYGYTF. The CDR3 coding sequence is TGTGCCAGCACATCACGGACAGGGAACTATGGCTACACCTTC. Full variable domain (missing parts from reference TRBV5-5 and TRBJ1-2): DAGVTQSPTHLIKTRGQQVTLRCSPISGHKSVSWYQQVLGQGPQFIFQYYEKEERGRGNFPDRFSARQFPNYSSELNVNALLLGDSALYLCASTSRTGNYGYTFGSGTRLTVV.

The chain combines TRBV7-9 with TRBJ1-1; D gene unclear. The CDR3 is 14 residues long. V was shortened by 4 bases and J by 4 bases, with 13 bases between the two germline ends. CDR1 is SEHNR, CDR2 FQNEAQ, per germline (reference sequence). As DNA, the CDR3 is TGTGCCAGCAGCTCCCAAGAGGGATTCACTGAAGCTTTCTTT. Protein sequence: CASSSQEGFTEAFF.

This CDR3 is CASSEVTGQSSPLHF. The CDR3 DNA follows: TGTGCCAGCAGTGAAGTTACAGGGCAGAGTTCACCCCTCCACTTT. This chain uses TRBV6-1 with TRBJ1-6; the D gene is possibly TRBD1 (6 bases). V was cut by 1 base and J by 9 bases, with 13 bases left in between. CDR1 and CDR2 (germline): MNHNS, SASEGT. There are 15 residues in the CDR3.

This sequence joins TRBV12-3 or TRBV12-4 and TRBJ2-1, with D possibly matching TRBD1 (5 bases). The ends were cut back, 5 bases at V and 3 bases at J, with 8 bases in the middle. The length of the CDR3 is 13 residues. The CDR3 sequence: CASSPDSYNEQFF. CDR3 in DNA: TGTGCCAGCAGTCCCGACAGCTACAATGAGCAGTTCTTC.

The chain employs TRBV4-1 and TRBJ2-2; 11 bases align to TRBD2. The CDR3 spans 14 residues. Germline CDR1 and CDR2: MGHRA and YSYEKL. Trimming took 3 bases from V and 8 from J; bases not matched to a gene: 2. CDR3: CASSQTSGEGELFF. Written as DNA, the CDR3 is TGCGCCAGCAGCCAGACTAGCGGGGAAGGGGAGCTGTTTTTT.

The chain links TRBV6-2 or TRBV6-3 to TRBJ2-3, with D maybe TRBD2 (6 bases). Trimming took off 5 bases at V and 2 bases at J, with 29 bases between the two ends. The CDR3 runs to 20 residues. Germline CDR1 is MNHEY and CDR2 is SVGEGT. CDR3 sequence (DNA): TGTGCCAGCAGTAGACCTACGTCTCCGGGCTTAGTAGCGGCCACAGATACGCAGTATTTT. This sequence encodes CASSRPTSPGLVAATDTQYF.